The 22 T cell receptor beta chains listed next were all sequenced from one sample in a study of T cells in Graves' hyperthyroidism and ophthalmopathy. Regions amplified from RNA transcripts were the TCR beta CDR3 regions. TCR CDR3 regions were first amplified by RT-PCR with HTBI primers. One entry per CDR3 protein, called by TCRdb with MiXCR from the multiplex PCR reads. The sample has a few hundred thousand distinct CDR3 sequences; approximately 18% are singletons. The material sequenced was blood. These receptors came from a man aged 18 to 29 with Graves' ophthalmopathy.

The table lists this clonotype with many counts. The chain combines TRBV7-3 with TRBJ2-2; the match to TRBD1 covers 8 bases. V shed 6 bases and J 4 bases; nucleotides not matched to a gene: 7. The CDR3 sequence is 15 residues long. The V gene's germline CDR1 is SGHTA and CDR2 FQGTGA. CDR3 coding DNA: TGTGCCAGCAGTTCTCAGGGGGCGCGCACCGGGGAGCTGTTTTTT. It is translated as CASSSQGARTGELFF.

This clonotype came up a few times. This chain uses TRBV15 with TRBJ1-6, with TRBD1 matching over 7 bases. Germline CDR1 is LNHNV and CDR2 is YYDKDF (reference sequence). V was pared by 0 bases and J by 12 bases, with 8 bases of the junction left unmatched. This CDR3 has 15 residues. DNA of the CDR3: TGTGCCACCAGCAGAGATAAGGCAGGGGGGGAACCCCTCCACTTT. Translation gives CATSRDKAGGEPLHF.

At least ten counts were recorded for this clonotype. The chain uses TRBV28 and TRBJ1-2, with D unclear. Trimming took 6 bases from V and 4 from J, leaving 12 bases between them. Germline V CDR1 and CDR2: MDHEN, SYDVKM. The CDR3 is 13 residues long. DNA for the CDR3: TGTGCCAGCAGCCTTGGGGTCATCTATGGCTACACCTTC. This translates into CASSLGVIYGYTF.

This clonotype occurred a few times. This sequence joins TRBV6-1 and TRBJ2-5; D is unresolved. Trimming cost V 2 bases and J 2 bases, with 12 bases left between them. The CDR3 is 15 amino acids. Germline V CDR1 and CDR2: MNHNS, SASEGT. The CDR3 is CASSETRQGQETQYF. Here the CDR3 DNA reads TGTGCCAGCAGTGAAACGCGACAAGGTCAAGAGACCCAGTACTTC.

The V call is TRBV10-1, the J call TRBJ2-7, with D possibly matching TRBD1 (5 bases). V lost 6 bases and J lost 1, with 10 bases in between. The CDR3 sequence is 13 residues long. In germline, CDR1 is WNHNN, CDR2 SYGVQD (reference sequence). The CDR3 sequence is CASRSDISYEQYF. CDR3 nucleotide sequence: TGCGCCAGCAGGTCGGACATTTCCTACGAGCAGTACTTC.

In DNA form, the CDR3 reads TGTGCCAGCAGCCCACTACAGGGGAACTATGGCTACACCTTC. Translating gives CASSPLQGNYGYTF. This chain connects TRBV11-2 to TRBJ1-2; 7 bases fit TRBD1. CDR1 SGHAT and CDR2 FQNNGV come from the germline V gene. V was clipped by 5 bases and J by 2 bases; unmatched bases: 5. There are 14 residues in the CDR3.

The chain carries TRBV6-5 and TRBJ2-5; TRBD2 aligns across 16 bases. Trimming removed 8 bases from V and 5 bases from J; junction bases left unmatched: 14. Germline V gene data show CDR1 as MNHEY and CDR2 as SVGAGI. There are 18 residues in the CDR3. The CDR3 DNA follows: TGTGCCAGCCGAATCGGGACTAGCGGGGGGGCAGTGGTGGAGACCCAGTACTTC. Amino acid sequence: CASRIGTSGGAVVETQYF.

A few counts support this clonotype. This chain connects TRBV6-2 or TRBV6-3 to TRBJ2-1; perhaps TRBD1 as D (6 bases). Germline V gene sequence: CDR1 MNHEY, CDR2 SVGEGT. The CDR3 sequence is 18 residues long. Between the trimmed V and J ends, which lost 3 bases and 4 bases, there was a span of 22 bases. The CDR3 loop reads CASSYFDRTYGIYNEQFF. The CDR3 region has the DNA TGTGCCAGCAGTTATTTTGACAGGACCTACGGGATTTACAATGAGCAGTTCTTC.

The chain combines TRBV20-1 with TRBJ2-7; TRBD1 matches at 7 bases. Germline lookup yields CDR1 DFQATT and CDR2 SNEGSKA (reference sequence). The length of the CDR3 is 14 residues. The ends lost 2 bases at V and 4 bases at J; junction bases unmatched: 8. Here the CDR3 reads CSARPGQQLYEQYF. CDR3 sequence (DNA): TGCAGTGCTAGACCGGGACAGCAACTTTACGAGCAGTACTTC.

This clonotype was seen ten or more times. V gene TRBV3-1 combines with J gene TRBJ2-5, with 9 positions matching TRBD1. The trim removed 1 base at V and 5 bases at J, leaving 8 bases unmatched. Germline loops: CDR1 LGHDT, CDR2 YNNKEL (reference sequence). The CDR3 sequence is 16 residues long. CDR3 protein: CASSQGQGQGEETQYF. In DNA, the CDR3 is TGTGCCAGCAGCCAAGGACAGGGACAGGGCGAGGAGACCCAGTACTTC.

The V call is TRBV11-1, the J call TRBJ1-2; 7 bases match TRBD1. The V gene's germline CDR1 is SGHAT and CDR2 FQDESV (reference sequence). V shed 5 bases, J shed 2 bases, and the junction held 8 bases outside the gene matches. This CDR3 is built from 15 residues. CDR3 sequence (DNA): TGTGCCAGCAGCCCGCGGGACAGCGAAAACTATGGCTACACCTTC. This codes for CASSPRDSENYGYTF.

In its sample, this clonotype was seen a few times. Sequence at one end of the junction differs from germline and may be a read error. The V call is TRBV9, the J call TRBJ2-1; 9 bases map to TRBD2. CDR3 size: 16 residues. From germline, CDR1 is SGDLS and CDR2 YYNGEE. CDR3 in amino acids: CTSSAALGGGVNEQFF. The CDR3 nucleotides are TGTACCAGCAGCGCCGCCCTTGGCGGGGGGGTCAATGAGCAGTTCTTC.

The CDR3 here is CASRMTGETGELFF. DNA of the CDR3: TGTGCCAGCAGAATGACAGGGGAGACCGGGGAGCTGTTTTTT. The chain joins TRBV6-1 to TRBJ2-2, with TRBD1 identical over 8 bases. Germline CDR1 and CDR2: MNHNS and SASEGT. V dropped 6 bases and J dropped 5; count of bases not matched to a gene: 5. The CDR3 consists of 14 residues.

The gene calls are TRBV27 and TRBJ1-3; D is unclear. Germline V gene data show CDR1 as MNHEY and CDR2 as SMNVEV (reference sequence). The CDR3 covers 15 residues. Trimming shortened V by 0 bases and J by 0 bases, and 6 bases separated the two germline ends. The CDR3 DNA reads TGTGCCAGCAGTTTATCGTTCGGCTCTGGAAACACCATATATTTT. Translated, it gives CASSLSFGSGNTIYF.

The CDR3 DNA reads as TGTGCCAGCAGCTTCGTCTCCACGTCCTACGAGCAGTACTTC. It codes for CASSFVSTSYEQYF. The chain combines TRBV7-9 with TRBJ2-7; D unclear. This CDR3 contains 14 residues. In germline, CDR1 is SEHNR, CDR2 FQNEAQ (reference sequence). Trimming removed 3 bases at V and 1 base at J, with 10 bases between. Full variable domain (rest looked up from reference TRBV7-9 and TRBJ2-7): DTGVSQNPRHKITKRGQNVTFRCDPISEHNRLYWYRQTLGQGPEFLTYFQNEAQLEKSRLLSDRFSAERPKGSFSTLEIQRTEQGDSAMYLCASSFVSTSYEQYFGPGTRLTVT.

This clonotype was found a few times. This rearrangement joins TRBV5-1 to TRBJ2-7; no firm D call. The V gene lost 0 bases and the J gene lost 3 bases, with 7 bases spanning the gap. CDR1 and CDR2 (germline): SGHRS, YFSETQ. The CDR3 consists of 13 residues. The CDR3 reads CASSLAQNYEQYF. CDR3 DNA sequence: TGCGCCAGCAGCTTGGCCCAAAACTACGAGCAGTACTTC.

This clonotype has at least ten counts. J is TRBJ2-7 and V is TRBV18, with TRBD2 identical over 11 bases. The CDR3 runs 15 residues. The germline gives CDR1 KGHSH, CDR2 LQKENI. J lost 6 bases, V lost 0 bases, and 4 bases had no gene match. CDR3 sequence (DNA): TGTGCCAGCTCACCACCCCTAGCGGGGGGCATCGAGCAGTACTTC. Its translation is CASSPPLAGGIEQYF.

This chain connects TRBV6-5 to TRBJ2-7; D tentatively fits TRBD1 or TRBD2 (6 bases each). The V gene lost 0 bases and the J gene lost 1 base, with 13 bases spanning the gap. This CDR3 region has 16 residues. Germline-derived CDR1 and CDR2 are MNHEY and SVGAGI. The CDR3 spells CASSYSTGAESYEQYF. CDR3 bases: TGTGCCAGCAGTTACTCGACGGGGGCAGAGTCCTACGAGCAGTACTTC.

Ten or more counts support this clonotype. The genes are TRBV5-1 and TRBJ2-2; D unclear. The germline CDR1 and CDR2 sequences are SGHRS and YFSETQ. The CDR3 consists of 16 residues. V was clipped by 4 bases and J by 4 bases, with 17 bases between them. Here the CDR3 DNA reads TGCGCCAGCAGCCCAACCTCGGGCAGGATCACCGGGGAGCTGTTTTTT. Translation gives CASSPTSGRITGELFF.

This clonotype was found many times. The genes are TRBV7-2 and TRBJ2-2; D tentatively reads TRBD1 or TRBD2 (5 bases each). Germline V lookup: CDR1 SGHTA, CDR2 FQGNSA. The CDR3 runs to 14 residues. Trimming removed 2 bases at V and 4 bases at J, with 8 bases between. In DNA form, the CDR3 reads TGTGCCAGCAGCTTAAGAGGGGCCACCGGGGAGCTGTTTTTT. Translation gives CASSLRGATGELFF.

This clonotype has just one count. This chain joins TRBV12-3 or TRBV12-4 and TRBJ2-3, with TRBD1 matching over 9 bases. V shed 7 bases and J 1 base; nucleotides not matched to a gene: 6. CDR3 length: 15 residues. The CDR3 spells CASTPTGGCTDTQYF. As DNA, the CDR3 is TGTGCCAGCACCCCGACAGGGGGATGCACAGATACGCAGTATTTT.

The rearrangement joins TRBV10-3 to TRBJ2-1; a possible D gene is TRBD2 (6 bases). The CDR3 sequence is 13 residues long. Trimming cost V 10 bases and J 8 bases, with 18 bases left between them. The germline V gene has CDR1 ENHRY and CDR2 SYGVKD. CDR3 nucleotides: TGTGCCACCCAGGAGGGAGAAGGCGATGAGCAGTTCTTC. It encodes CATQEGEGDEQFF.